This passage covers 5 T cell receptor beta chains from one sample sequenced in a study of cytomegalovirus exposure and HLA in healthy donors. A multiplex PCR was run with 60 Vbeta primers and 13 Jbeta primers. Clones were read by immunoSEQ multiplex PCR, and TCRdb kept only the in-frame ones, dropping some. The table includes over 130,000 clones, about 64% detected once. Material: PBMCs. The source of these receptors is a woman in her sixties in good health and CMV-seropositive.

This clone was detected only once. CDR3 residues: CASSPNLGQGSYGYTF. CDR3 DNA sequence: TGCGCCAGCAGCCCCAACTTGGGACAGGGAAGCTATGGCTACACCTTC. The V and J genes are TRBV4-3 and TRBJ1-2; TRBD1 agrees at 9 bases. There are 16 residues in the CDR3. V gave up 4 bases and J gave up 4 bases; unmatched junction bases: 10. Per the germline V gene, CDR1 is LGHNA and CDR2 is YSLEER.

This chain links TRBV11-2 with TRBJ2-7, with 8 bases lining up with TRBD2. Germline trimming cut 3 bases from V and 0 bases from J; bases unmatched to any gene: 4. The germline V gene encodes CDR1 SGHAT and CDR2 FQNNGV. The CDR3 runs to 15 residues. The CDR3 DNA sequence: TGTGCCAGCAGCTTGCGGGAGGCTAGCTCCTACGAGCAGTACTTC. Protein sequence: CASSLREASSYEQYF.

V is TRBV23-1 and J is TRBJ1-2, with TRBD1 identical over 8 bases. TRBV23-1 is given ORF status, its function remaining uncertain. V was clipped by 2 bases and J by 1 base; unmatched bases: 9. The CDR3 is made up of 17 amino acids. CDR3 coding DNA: TGCGCCAGCAGTCAACTGGGACAGGCGATTCTTAACTATGGCTACACCTTC. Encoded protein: CASSQLGQAILNYGYTF.

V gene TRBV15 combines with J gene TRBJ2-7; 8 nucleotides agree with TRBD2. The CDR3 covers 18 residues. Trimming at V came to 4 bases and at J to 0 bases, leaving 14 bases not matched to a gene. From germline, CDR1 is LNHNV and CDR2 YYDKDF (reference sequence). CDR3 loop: CATSNGGKASGFSYEQYF. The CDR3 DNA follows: TGTGCCACCAGCAACGGAGGCAAGGCTAGCGGGTTCTCCTACGAGCAGTACTTC.

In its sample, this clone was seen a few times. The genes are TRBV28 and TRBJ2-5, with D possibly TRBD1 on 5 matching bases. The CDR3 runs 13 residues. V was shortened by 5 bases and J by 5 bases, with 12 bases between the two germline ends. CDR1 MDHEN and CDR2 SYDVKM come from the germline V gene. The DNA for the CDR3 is TGTGCCAGCAGTGCCTCAGGGCAGGAGACCCAGTACTTC. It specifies CASSASGQETQYF.